This entry is about one TCR beta chain. There is no known antigen for this receptor. No per-base quality is available; no much larger clone lies one base away. Donors were healthy HIV-negative adults with no recently reported acute infections or vaccinations. Only Caucasian adults living in Nashville, Tennessee, USA were represented among the donors. CD4+ T cells were enriched by magnetic negative selection, after which naive cells were positively selected on CD45RA and the negative fraction was taken as the memory subset. After blood collection by leukapheresis, PBMCs were isolated using Ficoll-Histopaque density gradient centrifugation and then cryopreserved in the vapor phase of liquid nitrogen. Purity and quantity of every magnetically sorted T cell population were checked by analytical flow cytometry. From each sorted fraction, genomic DNA was isolated and quantified by UV absorbance on a Nanodrop 2000c.

Using the deep immunoSEQ assay, multiplex PCR amplified TCR CDR3 regions from genomic DNA. Extracted genomic DNA from each cell subset was spread evenly across all wells of several immunoSEQ 96-well plates, with each plate serving as a replicate. Each replicate PCR for sorted subsets received 200 ng genomic DNA, equal to roughly 30,000 T cell genomes. The purified libraries were quantified using a Qubit 3.0 fluorometer, sized with a Bioanalyzer 2100, and then quantified again using the KAPA Library Quantification kit. Every immunoSEQ 96-well plate was sequenced on a dedicated single-read 150-cycle Illumina NextSeq 550 flow cell. The paper's data handling went like this. Because only junctional sequences without quality scores were contained in the immunoSEQ output, filtering matching that applied to full-length reads could not be performed. To assign V/J genes and CDR3, sequences were annotated against IMGT germline references using PyIR, a Python wrapper for IgBLAST v1.9. Any read was removed if the V/J assignment was weak (E-value above 1e-6), the CDR3 was missing, or the read contained stop codons, out-of-frame junctions, or ambiguous translated residues. V3J clonotypes were defined as sequences sharing an identical inferred V gene, J gene, and CDR3 amino acid sequence. To compute the percentage overlap between repertoires, the number of shared unique clonotypes was divided by the size of the smaller repertoire. Richness of each repertoire was evaluated using RTK rarefaction, the Chao1 estimator, and Recon v2.1 estimates of unobserved clonotypes. Generation probabilities for all TCRbeta clonotypes obtained by the gDNA method from a handful of donors were computed using OLGA. TCRdb's version of the immuneACCESS table is confined to in-frame rearrangements and falls short of the full clone set. An unresolved V gene accounts for under half of the shortfall where checked; the remainder is of unknown origin. The V and J calls and clone size are taken from that table; D and trimming were inferred from the DNA. A total of over a million clones appear in this sample, approximately 98.5% of them only once. The ten largest make up under 0.45% of the sample.

The data were taken from a study of shared clonotypes between healthy human individuals (dated by TCRdb to the early 2020s). Background for the entire study: The cohort comprised a couple of women and three men aged 18 to 49 years. To increase sequencing depth and limit assay-specific biases, TCR repertoire library preparation and sequencing were carried out by different laboratories using diverse techniques. Blood TCR repertoires of five healthy adults were deeply sequenced to estimate repertoire size and the extent of clonotype sharing between individuals. Between about 0.9 and 8.9 billion PBMCs per donor were obtained by leukapheresis. For each donor, three plates each were used for CD4 naive and CD4 memory, two plates were used for CD8 naive, and one plate was used for CD8 memory. Overall study results and their limits: The genetic and exposure-history diversity represented was limited by the small number of donors. Based on pairwise subsampling, the degree of clonotype sharing among donors was expected to be affected by sequencing depth. Incomplete sequencing was indicated by rarefaction of sorted-subset datasets, despite the large sequencing depth. Larger estimated clonotype richness was generally found for naive subsets than for memory subsets. Sampling was restricted to blood, and TCR repertoires in tissue are likely to differ from TCR repertoires in blood. Compared with non-shared clonotypes, clonotypes shared by all four sorted-subset donors had higher generation probabilities. Across a few donors, 4.5% to 6.5% of naive CD4, approximately 4% of naive CD8, 2% to 2.5% of memory CD4, and 0.4% to 0.45% of memory CD8 clonotypes were shared.

Counted from cysteine to phenylalanine, this CDR3 has 16 amino acids. CDR3 DNA only is kept here, 48 bases in frame from base 1. V loses 4 bases of germline sequence and J loses 4 bases, and the interval between the two ends is 14 bases. CDR1 and CDR2, looked up from the germline V gene, are SGHDN and FVKESK. Sequences were obtained from naive CD4+ T cells sorted from blood. The sample's cell subset or site label is to be understood as: CD45RA+ positively selected. This TCR came from a man younger than 45 in good health. The rearranged segments are TRBV14 and TRBJ2-6, with no D gene named confidently. CDR3 sequence: CASSPVVWAGANVLTF. The sequence in DNA is TGTGCCAGCAGCCCAGTGGTGTGGGCAGGGGCCAACGTCCTGACTTTC.